This record looks at one T cell receptor beta chain sequence and its context. Its target is not known. Trimming left V 0 bases short and J 4 bases short, with 17 bases between. The CDR3 has 17 amino acids. Germline V lookup: CDR1 SGHDT, CDR2 YYEEEE. Free of recent acute infections or vaccinations, the donors were healthy HIV-negative adults. Libraries were prepared by immunoSEQ multiplex PCR; TCRdb keeps only in-frame clonotypes and omits some of them. The sample shows about 2.4 million clones, roughly 93% of them seen only once. This specimen belongs to a study of shared clonotypes between healthy human individuals. For the study at large: Contributing individuals were a couple of females and three males aged 18 to 49.

Study-wide points: As a rule, naive subsets had a larger estimated richness than memory subsets. The sharing of about 5.3% of naive CD4 clonotypes was seen across several donors.

Sequences were obtained from naive CD4+ T cells from PBMCs. Subset described: CD45RA+ positively selected. The rearrangement uses TRBV5-6 and TRBJ1-3; D gene ambiguous. This TCR came from a man younger than 30 in good health. Some clones in this sample may be carry-over from other donors' samples. The CDR3 DNA reads TGTGCCAGCAGCTTGGATCTGAAGGTAGATGGAGGAAACACCATATATTTT. Its translation is CASSLDLKVDGGNTIYF.